The 6 T cell receptor beta chains presented below share a single source sample, sequenced in a study of molecular identifiers for immune sequencing clone quantification. TCRdb redid the calling of the PCR reads with MiXCR, one entry per CDR3 protein. Altogether about 640,000 distinct CDR3 sequences are present, about 20% being singletons, with the ten largest covering roughly 0.83%. Source material: naive CD8+ T cells from blood, with Jurkat cell RNA spiked in. Subset defined: FACS-sorted CD8+CD4-CCR7+CD45RA+ naive T cells. The receptors come from a human donor in good health. Some libraries in this study had Jurkat cell RNA spiked in.

For this clonotype: A much bigger clone sits one base away, suggesting this may be a read error. The rearrangement uses TRBV29-1 and TRBJ2-1, with a possible D match to TRBD2 (6 bases). With 4 bases removed from V and 0 bases from J, the gap between germline ends came to 16 bases. The CDR3 contains 16 residues. Germline V gives CDR1 SQVTM, CDR2 ANQGSEA. This CDR3 reads CSVGGLAACSYNEQFF. Written as DNA, the CDR3 is TGCAGCGTTGGGGGATTAGCGGCCTGCTCCTACAATGAGCAGTTCTTC.

V gene TRBV11-2 combines with J gene TRBJ2-7, with D unresolved. The CDR3 length is 10 residues. The germline gives CDR1 SGHAT, CDR2 FQNNGV. V lost 3 bases to trimming and J lost 7 bases, with 4 bases between them. The CDR3 is CASSFREQYF. The DNA for the CDR3 is TGTGCCAGCAGCTTCCGGGAGCAGTACTTC.

As for this clonotype: A much more abundant neighbour one base away suggests this may be a read error. The CDR3 sequence: CSASSSIGGNGNTIYF. CDR3 DNA sequence: TGCAGTGCTAGCTCCAGTATAGGGGGCAATGGAAACACCATATATTTT. The chain links TRBV20-1 to TRBJ1-3, with TRBD1 matching 7 bases. The CDR3 length is 16 residues. CDR1 DFQATT and CDR2 SNEGSKA come from the germline V gene (reference sequence). V dropped 3 bases and J dropped 3; count of bases not matched to a gene: 11.

Comment on this clonotype: A single base separates this from a much larger clone, so it may be a read error. CDR3 residues: CASSAPLARNEQLF. In DNA, the CDR3 is TGTGCCAGCAGTGCTCCCCTAGCGAGGAATGAGCAGCTCTTC. V usage is TRBV2 and J usage is TRBJ2-1; D possibly corresponds to TRBD2 (6 bases). The germline CDR1 and CDR2 sequences are SNHLY and FYNNEI. The CDR3 contains 14 residues.

In this sample, this clonotype turned up many times. This rearrangement joins TRBV2 to TRBJ1-5; 10 nucleotides agree with TRBD1. Germline V CDR1 and CDR2: SNHLY, FYNNEI. The V segment lost 5 bases and the J segment 4 bases; nucleotides outside the gene matches: 5. The CDR3 runs to 15 residues. The CDR3 coding sequence is TGTGCCAGCAGTTCACCGGGACAGGGGAATCAGCCCCAGCATTTT. Translated, it gives CASSSPGQGNQPQHF. Full variable domain (outside the CDR3, taken from reference TRBV2 and TRBJ1-5): EPEVTQTPSHQVTQMGQEVILRCVPISNHLYFYWYRQILGQKVEFLVSFYNNEISEKSEIFDDQFSVERPDGSNFTLKIRSTKLEDSAMYFCASSSPGQGNQPQHFGDGTRLSIL.

The sample holds a few counts of this clonotype. CDR3: CASSPSGQGNEAFF. Here the CDR3 DNA reads TGTGCCAGCAGCCCCTCGGGACAGGGGAATGAAGCTTTCTTT. The gene calls are TRBV7-6 and TRBJ1-1; TRBD1 matches at 10 bases. V dropped 5 bases and J dropped 7; count of bases not matched to a gene: 7. Germline V lookup: CDR1 SGHVS, CDR2 FNYEAQ. The CDR3 covers 14 residues.